Below, 19 T cell receptor beta chains from the same sample are listed, as sequenced in a study of blood T cell repertoires in COVID-19. TCRdb's table, derived via immunoSEQ multiplex PCR, lists solely in-frame clones and lacks some. Here the sample spans approximately 210,000 clones, less than 85% being singletons. The material sequenced was peripheral blood. All receptors come from a woman of 80 years or more with acute or convalescent COVID-19.

The rearrangement uses TRBV6-1 and TRBJ2-7; D perhaps matches TRBD2 (5 bases). Germline CDR1 and CDR2: MNHNS and SASEGT. CDR3 length equals 14 residues. Trimming removed 0 bases at V and 6 bases at J, with 12 bases between. Written as DNA, the CDR3 is TGTGCCAGCAGTGAAGCTTGGACTGAAATCGAGCAGTACTTC. This translates into CASSEAWTEIEQYF.

The chain joins TRBV5-8 to TRBJ1-2; tentatively, D is TRBD1 (5 bases). Per germline, CDR1 SGHTS and CDR2 YDEGEE. This CDR3 comprises 13 residues. V lost 4 bases and J 10 bases, leaving 17 bases between the germline ends. CDR3: CASSRRPQADYTF. The CDR3 bases are TGTGCCAGCAGCCGAAGACCACAGGCCGACTACACCTTC.

The V and J genes are TRBV19 and TRBJ1-1; D might be TRBD1 (6 bases). From germline, CDR1 is LNHDA and CDR2 SQIVND (reference sequence). V was pared by 4 bases and J by 1 base, with 13 bases between. The CDR3 covers 15 residues. Here the CDR3 reads CASSTVLQGNTEAFF. The CDR3 nucleotides are TGTGCCAGTAGTACTGTCCTACAGGGGAACACTGAAGCTTTCTTT.

J is TRBJ2-3 and V is TRBV5-1; 7 bases fit TRBD2. The length of the CDR3 is 11 residues. V gave up 7 bases and J gave up 5 bases; unmatched junction bases: 1. Germline loops: CDR1 SGHRS, CDR2 YFSETQ. The DNA of the CDR3 is TGCGCCAGCGGGGGGGGAGATACGCAGTATTTT. Residues: CASGGGDTQYF. Combining the CDR3 with reference TRBV5-1 and TRBJ2-3 gives the whole variable domain KAGVTQTPRYLIKTRGQQVTLSCSPISGHRSVSWYQQTPGQGLQFLFEYFSETQRNKGNFPGRFSGRQFSNSRSEMNVSTLELGDSALYLCASGGGDTQYFGPGTRLTVL.

This chain connects TRBV5-1 to TRBJ1-1; 7 nucleotides match TRBD1. Trimming took 4 bases from V and 7 from J; bases not matched to a gene: 7. Germline CDR1 and CDR2: SGHRS and YFSETQ. CDR3 length: 13 residues. The CDR3 region is CASSQQGYGEAFF. The CDR3 nucleotides are TGCGCCAGCAGCCAACAGGGGTATGGTGAAGCTTTCTTT.

The chain employs TRBV28 and TRBJ2-7; 9 bases line up with TRBD2. This CDR3 is built from 15 residues. The J segment lost 3 bases and the V segment lost 2 bases, leaving 5 bases of the junction unmatched. Germline V lookup: CDR1 MDHEN, CDR2 SYDVKM. The CDR3, as DNA: TGTGCCAGCAGTTTACTTAGCGGGGGCCGCTACGAGCAGTACTTC. Protein product: CASSLLSGGRYEQYF.

The chain is built from TRBV27 and TRBJ1-1, with TRBD1 as a possible D gene (5 bases). CDR1 and CDR2 (germline): MNHEY, SMNVEV (reference sequence). The CDR3 has 14 residues. V lost 6 bases and J 3 bases, leaving 14 bases between the germline ends. CDR3 in amino acids: CASRPGREDTEAFF. Here the CDR3 DNA reads TGTGCCAGCAGACCAGGGAGGGAGGACACTGAAGCTTTCTTT.

The chain combines TRBV27 with TRBJ1-6; possible D gene TRBD1, 6 bases. Trimming pared 5 bases from V and 7 bases from J, leaving 15 bases between. This CDR3 region has 15 residues. CDR1 and CDR2 (germline): MNHEY, SMNVEV (reference sequence). Here the CDR3 reads CASSLEGGGNSPLHF. CDR3 nucleotides: TGTGCCAGCAGTCTGGAGGGAGGGGGGAATTCACCCCTCCACTTT.

This clone appeared a single time. The chain combines TRBV7-8 with TRBJ1-1; tentative D call: TRBD1 (5 bases). CDR1 SGHVS and CDR2 FQNEAQ come from the germline V gene. Trimming pared 6 bases from V and 1 base from J, leaving 9 bases between. CDR3 length equals 13 residues. CDR3: CASRGGANTEAFF. The CDR3 DNA reads TGTGCCAGCAGGGGGGGAGCGAACACTGAAGCTTTCTTT.

The CDR3 bases are TGCGCCAGCAGCTTGGGACAGGGCGAAGGGGATACGCAGTATTTT. It specifies CASSLGQGEGDTQYF. The chain is built from TRBV5-1 and TRBJ2-3; 7 bases align to TRBD1. The germline gives CDR1 SGHRS, CDR2 YFSETQ. The J segment lost 6 bases and the V segment lost 0 bases, leaving 7 bases of the junction unmatched. The CDR3 totals 15 residues.

The chain is built from TRBV19 and TRBJ1-1, with D uncertain. Germline CDR1 is LNHDA and CDR2 is SQIVND (reference sequence). This CDR3 is built from 13 residues. V was cut by 4 bases and J by 2 bases, with 8 bases left in between. The CDR3 DNA follows: TGTGCCAGTAGTAGACAAGAAAACACTGAAGCTTTCTTT. The encoded protein is CASSRQENTEAFF.

The chain recombines TRBV5-1 with TRBJ2-2; D may be TRBD1 (5 bases). V lost 4 bases and J lost 0, with 10 bases in between. The CDR3 is 15 residues long. Per germline, CDR1 SGHRS and CDR2 YFSETQ. The CDR3 region is CASSPGSSNTGELFF. The DNA for the CDR3 is TGCGCCAGCAGCCCAGGGTCCTCGAACACCGGGGAGCTGTTTTTT.

V gene TRBV7-9 combines with J gene TRBJ1-2; tentatively, D is TRBD1 (6 bases). V dropped 2 bases and J dropped 5 bases, with 9 bases sitting between them. The CDR3 runs to 13 residues. Looked up from germline, CDR1 is SEHNR and CDR2 is FQNEAQ (reference sequence). CDR3 loop: CASSLQGSYGYTF. CDR3 in DNA: TGTGCCAGCAGCTTACAGGGGTCTTATGGCTACACCTTC.

The genes are TRBV18 and TRBJ1-2, with a possible D match to TRBD1 (5 bases). Germline CDR1 is KGHSH and CDR2 is LQKENI. The V end lost 3 bases, the J end lost 8 bases, and 13 bases lay between the germline ends. There are 13 residues in the CDR3. The CDR3 coding sequence is TGTGCCAGCTCACCTGGACACGGAGAAGGCTACACCTTC. Translation gives CASSPGHGEGYTF.

This clone was seen a handful of times. J is TRBJ2-1 and V is TRBV7-2; a possible D gene is TRBD2 (6 bases). V gave up 3 bases and J gave up 7 bases, with 10 bases separating them. This CDR3 spans 13 amino acids. Per germline, CDR1 SGHTA and CDR2 FQGNSA. CDR3 nucleotide sequence: TGTGCCAGCAGCTTTCGCCGGGGGAATGAGCAGTTCTTC. Translation: CASSFRRGNEQFF.

The chain employs TRBV6-1 and TRBJ1-1; 7 bases match TRBD1. Trimming took 1 base from V and 5 from J; bases not matched to a gene: 4. CDR1 and CDR2 from the germline V gene are MNHNS and SASEGT. This CDR3 is built from 14 residues. The CDR3 DNA reads as TGTGCCAGCAGTGAAGTACAGGGGTATACTGAAGCTTTCTTT. This translates into CASSEVQGYTEAFF.

The chain has TRBV19 and TRBJ2-1; 9 nucleotides match TRBD1. This CDR3 spans 14 amino acids. Losses at the gene ends were 5 bases for V and 9 bases for J; bases not matched to a gene: 8. The germline gives CDR1 LNHDA, CDR2 SQIVND (reference sequence). The CDR3 loop reads CASSLLQGAGEQFF. The CDR3 DNA follows: TGTGCCAGTAGTCTGTTACAGGGGGCTGGTGAGCAGTTCTTC.

CDR3 sequence reads: CASSPQPGGPSYEQYF. The CDR3 DNA sequence: TGTGCCAGCAGCCCCCAACCCGGGGGTCCCTCCTACGAGCAGTACTTC. The chain couples TRBV9 to TRBJ2-7; D possibly corresponds to TRBD2 (6 bases). The V end was cut by 4 bases, the J end by 0 bases, with 17 bases between. Germline V gene data show CDR1 as SGDLS and CDR2 as YYNGEE. This CDR3 is 16 amino acids long.

The chain is built from TRBV9 and TRBJ2-1; 9 bases match TRBD1. CDR3 length: 16 residues. Per germline, CDR1 SGDLS and CDR2 YYNGEE. V lost 4 bases, J lost 9 bases, and 14 bases stayed unmatched. In nucleotides, the CDR3 is TGTGCCAGCAGCCCATCGCCGGGACAGGGTATCGGTGAGCAGTTCTTC. Its protein product is CASSPSPGQGIGEQFF.